A single sample is the source of the 29 T cell receptor beta chains below, sequenced in a study of blood T cell repertoires in COVID-19 (dated by TCRdb to 2019 to 2021). Library preparation employed the immunoSEQ multiplex PCR assay. What TCRdb holds here is the immuneACCESS table cut down to in-frame rearrangements. Part of the clones is not present; checked against another copy, under half of the missing clones reflect an unresolved V gene, and the others are unexplained. In this sample the table shows 60,000 to 80,000 clones, approximately 78% of which occur a single time. Of the sample, 3.5% to 4% is held by the ten largest clones. Sequences were obtained from PBMCs or T cells enriched from blood (not recorded which). The source of these receptors is a middle-aged woman with acute COVID-19.

This clone has a single count. The chain links TRBV5-6 to TRBJ1-1; D not resolved. Germline CDR1 reads SGHDT; CDR2 reads YYEEEE. The CDR3 runs 12 residues. Trimming removed 4 bases at V and 10 bases at J, with 14 bases between. This CDR3 is CASSPRPGLAFF. The CDR3 nucleotides are TGTGCCAGCAGCCCTCGACCGGGATTAGCTTTCTTT.

The DNA of the CDR3 is TGTGCCAGCAGCCGACAGGGGGATCAGCCCCAGCATTTT. Protein: CASSRQGDQPQHF. The V gene is TRBV3-1 (or the pseudogene TRBV3-2), the J gene TRBJ1-5, with TRBD1 identical over 9 bases. From germline, CDR1 is LGHDT and CDR2 YNNKEL (reference sequence). The CDR3 has 13 residues. J lost 5 bases, V lost 4 bases, and 0 bases had no gene match.

The chain joins TRBV18 to TRBJ1-3, with a weak D call TRBD1 (5 bases). Germline V gene data show CDR1 as KGHSH and CDR2 as LQKENI. V lost 3 bases, J lost 3 bases, and 9 bases lay in between. This CDR3 has 14 residues. In nucleotides, the CDR3 is TGTGCCAGCTCACCCCAGGGAGGTGGAAACACCATATATTTT. Its translation: CASSPQGGGNTIYF.

V is TRBV12-2 and J is TRBJ2-7; TRBD1 is the table's D call, not checked against the DNA. TRBV12-2 is listed as a pseudogene. This CDR3 has 16 residues. The CDR3 DNA reads TGTGCAAGTCGCTTAGCGACCGGGACAGGGGCCTACGAGCAGTACGTC. Translating gives CASRLATGTGAYEQYV.

This clone appeared a few times. The chain has TRBV13 and TRBJ2-7, with TRBD2 matching over 10 bases. Germline CDR1 and CDR2: PRHDT and FYEKMQ (reference sequence). V gave up 5 bases and J gave up 2 bases; unmatched junction bases: 3. The CDR3 extends over 14 amino acids. The CDR3 nucleotides are TGTGCCAGCAGCCCTAGCGGGGGCCCCTACGAGCAGTACGTC. Amino acids: CASSPSGGPYEQYV.

The chain has TRBV6-5 and TRBJ2-1; tentative D call: TRBD2 (6 bases). CDR1 is MNHEY, CDR2 SVGAGI, per germline. Trimming cost V 7 bases and J 9 bases, with 10 bases left between them. The CDR3 is 11 amino acids. The chain's CDR3 is CASTHGSEQFF. The CDR3 region has the DNA TGTGCCAGCACACACGGGAGTGAGCAGTTCTTC.

This sequence joins TRBV28 and TRBJ2-3; D is undetermined. CDR1 and CDR2 from the germline V gene are MDHEN and SYDVKM. The CDR3 has 15 amino acids. Deletions cut 2 bases from V and 0 bases from J, with 9 bases between. The CDR3 DNA sequence: TGTGCCAGCAGTTTAATAGCCCCTAGCACAGATACGCAGTATTTT. As protein: CASSLIAPSTDTQYF.

The chain combines TRBV5-1 with TRBJ2-1; D gene unclear. The germline V gene encodes CDR1 SGHRS and CDR2 YFSETQ. The CDR3 totals 16 residues. Between the trimmed V and J ends, which lost 5 bases and 2 bases, there was a span of 17 bases. The CDR3 DNA follows: TGCGCCAGCAGGCCTGATGAGGAAGCCCCCTACAATGAGCAGTTCTTC. This translates into CASRPDEEAPYNEQFF.

This clone was observed a handful of times. The chain is built from TRBV27 and TRBJ1-2; 7 nucleotides agree with TRBD1. The CDR3 runs 17 residues. V shed 5 bases, J shed 8 bases, and the junction held 20 bases outside the gene matches. CDR1 is MNHEY, CDR2 SMNVEV, per germline (reference sequence). Here the CDR3 DNA reads TGTGCCAGCAGTCTCACCCACTCACAGGGGCGCGCATTAGGCTACACCTTC. Its protein is CASSLTHSQGRALGYTF.

This clone has just a few counts. The J gene is TRBJ1-1, the V gene TRBV27; possibly TRBD1 for D (5 bases). This CDR3 is built from 14 residues. Trimming removed 1 base at V and 0 bases at J, with 6 bases between. Germline V gene data show CDR1 as MNHEY and CDR2 as SMNVEV (reference sequence). The CDR3 coding sequence is TGTGCCAGCAGTTTATGGGGGGTGAACACTGAAGCTTTCTTT. Translated, it gives CASSLWGVNTEAFF.

CDR3 DNA: TGTGCCAGTAGTCCCTCATTGAACTCGTACTATGGCTACACCTTC. Encoded protein: CASSPSLNSYYGYTF. This chain uses TRBV19 with TRBJ1-2; no definite D call. Trimming removed 5 bases from V and 3 bases from J, with 16 bases in between. Germline lookup yields CDR1 LNHDA and CDR2 SQIVND (reference sequence). The CDR3 spans 15 residues. Based on the CDR3 plus reference TRBV19 and TRBJ1-2, the full variable domain is DGGITQSPKYLFRKEGQNVTLSCEQNLNHDAMYWYRQDPGQGLRLIYYSQIVNDFQKGDIAEGYSVSREKKESFPLTVTSAQKNPTAFYLCASSPSLNSYYGYTFGSGTRLTVV.

This chain links TRBV2 with TRBJ2-3; perhaps TRBD1 as D (6 bases). Trimming took 3 bases from V and 4 from J, leaving 14 bases between them. Germline assignment: CDR1 SNHLY and CDR2 FYNNEI. The CDR3 has 15 residues. CDR3: CASSDEQGLADTQYF. In nucleotides, the CDR3 is TGTGCCAGCAGTGACGAACAGGGTTTGGCAGATACGCAGTATTTT. The full variable domain, its missing parts supplied by reference TRBV2 and TRBJ2-3, is EPEVTQTPSHQVTQMGQEVILRCVPISNHLYFYWYRQILGQKVEFLVSFYNNEISEKSEIFDDQFSVERPDGSNFTLKIRSTKLEDSAMYFCASSDEQGLADTQYFGPGTRLTVL.

The chain couples TRBV27 to TRBJ2-3; 9 bases line up with TRBD2. Germline-derived CDR1 and CDR2 are MNHEY and SMNVEV (reference sequence). The CDR3 is 17 residues long. The ends lost 2 bases at V and 2 bases at J; junction bases unmatched: 8. The CDR3 loop reads CASSLTWTSATTDTQYF. The CDR3 nucleotides are TGTGCCAGCAGTTTAACCTGGACTAGCGCCACCACAGATACGCAGTATTTT.

The gene calls are TRBV29-1 and TRBJ1-1, with 8 bases fitting TRBD1. V lost 5 bases, J lost 4 bases, and 6 bases stayed unmatched. This CDR3 has 13 amino acids. Germline V gene data show CDR1 as SQVTM and CDR2 as ANQGSEA. CDR3 residues: CSVPRTGGTEAFF. For the CDR3, the DNA is TGCAGCGTTCCGCGAACAGGGGGCACTGAAGCTTTCTTT.

The gene calls are TRBV5-4 and TRBJ2-5, with 11 bases identical to TRBD2. J was trimmed by 2 bases and V by 1 base; bases with no gene match: 4. Germline V CDR1 and CDR2: SGHNT, YYREEE (reference sequence). The CDR3 totals 16 residues. The CDR3 loop reads CASSLKGLAVQETQYF. The CDR3 region has the DNA TGTGCCAGCAGCTTGAAGGGACTAGCGGTACAAGAGACCCAGTACTTC.

The V gene is TRBV28, the J gene TRBJ1-5; D not certain. The V gene lost 3 bases and the J gene lost 9 bases, with 3 bases spanning the gap. Germline values: CDR1 MDHEN, CDR2 SYDVKM. The CDR3 contains 10 residues. The CDR3 spells CASSFGPQHF. CDR3 nucleotides: TGTGCCAGCAGTTTCGGGCCCCAGCATTTT.

This rearrangement joins TRBV28 to TRBJ1-1, with 7 bases matching TRBD1. This CDR3 has 16 residues. The V gene end was trimmed by 3 bases and the J gene end by 0 bases; junction bases not matched to a gene: 7. Germline lookup yields CDR1 MDHEN and CDR2 SYDVKM. The chain's CDR3 is CASSFGTAHLNTEAFF. DNA of the CDR3: TGTGCCAGCAGTTTTGGGACAGCTCATCTGAACACTGAAGCTTTCTTT.

This sequence joins TRBV24-1 and TRBJ2-5, with 7 bases that match TRBD1. There are 15 residues in the CDR3. V was pared by 6 bases and J by 0 bases, with 6 bases of the junction left unmatched. Germline V gene data show CDR1 as KGHDR and CDR2 as SFDVKD. The CDR3 nucleotides read TGTGCCACCAGTAGGGGACAGACCTACCAAGAGACCCAGTACTTC. Its translation: CATSRGQTYQETQYF.

J is TRBJ1-1 and V is TRBV27, with D hard to call. With 6 bases removed from V and 1 base from J, the gap between germline ends came to 3 bases. CDR3 length equals 11 residues. Germline-derived CDR1 and CDR2 are MNHEY and SMNVEV (reference sequence). CDR3 in amino acids: CASSKNTEAFF. The CDR3 DNA reads as TGTGCCAGCAGCAAGAACACTGAAGCTTTCTTT.

The chain recombines TRBV21-1 with TRBJ2-5; the table's D call TRBD1 went unverified against the DNA. TRBV21-1 is a listed pseudogene. This CDR3 contains 16 residues. CDR3 DNA sequence: TGTGCCAGCATCATAACGGGACAGAAAACACAAGAGACCCAGTACTTC. Protein sequence: CASIITGQKTQETQYF.

The chain carries TRBV6-5 and TRBJ2-1; D is unresolved. CDR3 length equals 13 residues. Germline CDR1 reads MNHEY; CDR2 reads SVGAGI. V lost 6 bases, J lost 10 bases, and 16 bases lay in between. Here the CDR3 reads CASRPRPAGEQFF. The CDR3 region has the DNA TGTGCCAGCAGACCCCGACCGGCCGGGGAGCAGTTCTTC.

The chain has TRBV5-1 and TRBJ2-5, with TRBD1 identical over 12 bases. Germline lookup yields CDR1 SGHRS and CDR2 YFSETQ. Unmatched junction bases numbered 5, after V lost 0 bases and J lost 5 bases. The length of the CDR3 is 16 residues. The CDR3: CASSLVGTGGEETQYF. DNA for the CDR3: TGCGCCAGCAGCTTGGTTGGGACAGGGGGCGAGGAGACCCAGTACTTC.

The chain joins TRBV19 to TRBJ1-2; 7 nucleotides agree with TRBD1. V dropped 5 bases and J dropped 3; count of bases not matched to a gene: 3. The CDR3 length is 13 residues. Germline assignment: CDR1 LNHDA and CDR2 SQIVND (reference sequence). The CDR3 sequence is CASSPGTDYGYTF. The CDR3 bases are TGTGCCAGTAGTCCCGGGACAGACTATGGCTACACCTTC.

In its sample, this clone was seen a few times. The chain joins TRBV11-2 to TRBJ2-1; 7 bases agree with TRBD2. This CDR3 contains 11 residues. Germline loops: CDR1 SGHAT, CDR2 FQNNGV. V shed 5 bases, J shed 14 bases, and the junction held 6 bases outside the gene matches. This CDR3 reads CASSRSGGEFF. The DNA of the CDR3 is TGTGCCAGCAGCCGCTCGGGGGGAGAGTTCTTC. Combining the CDR3 with reference TRBV11-2 and TRBJ2-1 gives the whole variable domain EAGVAQSPRYKIIEKRQSVAFWCNPISGHATLYWYQQILGQGPKLLIQFQNNGVVDDSQLPKDRFSAERLKGVDSTLKIQPAKLEDSAVYLCASSRSGGEFFGPGTRLTVL.

The rearrangement links TRBV7-8 to TRBJ1-1, with 7 nucleotides matching TRBD1. V trimming: 4 bases; J trimming: 5 bases; junction bases outside the gene matches: 4. The CDR3 covers 13 residues. Germline CDR1 SGHVS, CDR2 FQNEAQ. The chain's CDR3 is CASSSDRVTEAFF. The CDR3 DNA reads TGTGCCAGCAGCTCCGACAGGGTAACTGAAGCTTTCTTT.

The chain recombines TRBV5-6 with TRBJ1-4; TRBD1 agrees at 8 bases. There are 19 residues in the CDR3. CDR1 is SGHDT, CDR2 YYEEEE, per germline. V dropped 2 bases and J dropped 2; count of bases not matched to a gene: 14. The CDR3 DNA follows: TGTGCCAGCAGCTTTGCAGGGGGCGTTTCGGGTGCTACTAATGAAAAACTGTTTTTT. This codes for CASSFAGGVSGATNEKLFF.

The V call is TRBV5-1, the J call TRBJ2-1; D possibly corresponds to TRBD2 (5 bases). The germline V and J ends were trimmed by 4 bases and 5 bases, with 19 bases remaining between them. Germline loops: CDR1 SGHRS, CDR2 YFSETQ. The CDR3 length is 16 residues. For the CDR3, the DNA is TGCGCCAGCAGCCCCGGACTCGAATGGAGTGACAATGAGCAGTTCTTC. Translation gives CASSPGLEWSDNEQFF. Supplemented by reference TRBV5-1 and TRBJ2-1, the full variable domain reads KAGVTQTPRYLIKTRGQQVTLSCSPISGHRSVSWYQQTPGQGLQFLFEYFSETQRNKGNFPGRFSGRQFSNSRSEMNVSTLELGDSALYLCASSPGLEWSDNEQFFGPGTRLTVL.

The V call is TRBV5-6, the J call TRBJ2-5; 9 bases match TRBD2. Germline CDR1 is SGHDT and CDR2 is YYEEEE. The CDR3 runs to 16 residues. Trimming took 5 bases from V and 1 from J; bases not matched to a gene: 9. CDR3 nucleotides: TGTGCCAGCAGTTCCCTAGGACTAGCGATCCAAGAGACCCAGTACTTC. This gives the protein CASSSLGLAIQETQYF.

The V and J genes are TRBV12-3 or TRBV12-4 and TRBJ2-2, with TRBD2 as a possible D gene (5 bases). The length of the CDR3 is 13 residues. Trimming stripped 2 bases from V and 6 bases from J, with 7 bases between. The CDR3 protein is CASSLKGAGELFF. The CDR3 DNA reads as TGTGCCAGCAGTTTAAAGGGAGCCGGGGAGCTGTTTTTT.